Listed below are T cell receptor beta chains from one sample, sequenced in a study of cytomegalovirus exposure and HLA in healthy donors. Sequenced by immunoSEQ multiplex PCR; TCRdb stores in-frame clones only, minus some. The top ten clones hold more than 9% of a sample with approximately 100,000 clones, roughly four fifths of them seen once. The sample was PBMCs. These receptors all come from a man in his forties or fifties in good health and CMV-seronegative. Both conserved end residues are part of each CDR3. The D gene is left open where the match is weak. Size tells how often a clone was seen (once, few, many) or the class of an expanded clone, and some rows leave it out.

size: once
V: TRBV28
J: TRBJ2-3
D: NA
CDR3: CASTRSTDTQYF
DNA: TGTGCCAGCACGAGGAGCACAGATACGCAGTATTTT

size: few
V: TRBV7-2
J: TRBJ1-4
D: NA
CDR3: CASSLGGSSDEKLFF
DNA: TGTGCCAGCAGCTTAGGCGGCAGTTCAGATGAAAAACTGTTTTTT

size: NA
V: TRBV6-1
J: TRBJ2-7
D: NA
CDR3: CASSEVGGTYEQYF
DNA: TGTGCCAGCAGTGAAGTTGGGGGGACCTACGAGCAGTACTTC

size: once
V: TRBV15
J: TRBJ1-4
D: NA
CDR3: CATSRGQIREKLFF
DNA: TGTGCCACCAGCAGAGGACAGATTCGTGAAAAACTGTTTTTT

size: NA
V: TRBV7-9
J: TRBJ2-1
D: TRBD1
CDR3: CASSFLPQGAYNEQFF
DNA: TGTGCCAGCAGCTTTCTACCCCAGGGGGCTTACAATGAGCAGTTCTTC

size: many
V: TRBV5-4
J: TRBJ2-7
D: TRBD1
CDR3: CASSWDRNYEQYF
DNA: TGTGCCAGCAGCTGGGACAGAAACTACGAGCAGTACTTC

size: NA
V: TRBV28
J: TRBJ2-2
D: NA
CDR3: CASSLVEYTGELFF
DNA: TGTGCCAGCAGTCTGGTAGAGTACACCGGGGAGCTGTTTTTT

size: NA
V: TRBV4-3
J: TRBJ2-3
D: NA
CDR3: CASSQAESTDTQYF
DNA: TGCGCCAGCAGCCAGGCAGAAAGCACAGATACGCAGTATTTT

size: NA
V: TRBV6-1
J: TRBJ1-1
D: TRBD1
CDR3: CATGGGGRTEAFF
DNA: TGTGCCACAGGGGGCGGGGGTAGGACTGAAGCTTTCTTT

size: NA
V: TRBV15
J: TRBJ2-5
D: TRBD2
CDR3: CATSRDRVRAGGRETQYF
DNA: TGTGCCACCAGCAGAGATAGGGTCCGAGCGGGAGGGAGGGAGACCCAGTACTTC

size: few
V: TRBV27
J: TRBJ2-7
D: TRBD1
CDR3: CASRVTGQASYEQYF
DNA: TGTGCCAGCAGGGTCACCGGACAGGCGTCCTACGAGCAGTACTTC

size: few
V: TRBV7-8
J: TRBJ2-7
D: NA
CDR3: CASSLAEGRRYEQYF
DNA: TGTGCCAGCAGCTTAGCGGAAGGGAGGCGTTACGAGCAGTACTTC

size: NA
V: TRBV5-1
J: TRBJ2-7
D: TRBD2
CDR3: CASSLISSGGPSYEQYF
DNA: TGCGCCAGCAGCTTGATAAGTAGCGGGGGGCCGTCCTACGAGCAGTACTTC

size: once
V: TRBV7-2
J: TRBJ2-3
D: TRBD2
CDR3: CASSPPAGGPDTQYF
DNA: TGTGCCAGCAGCCCCCCGGCGGGAGGGCCAGATACGCAGTATTTT

size: NA
V: TRBV6-6
J: TRBJ1-1
D: NA
CDR3: CASSLTRAEAFF
DNA: TGTGCCAGCAGTTTAACTCGGGCTGAAGCTTTCTTT

size: few
V: TRBV27
J: TRBJ1-5
D: NA
CDR3: CASSLWASNQPQHF
DNA: TGTGCCAGCAGTTTATGGGCCAGCAATCAGCCCCAGCATTTT

size: few
V: TRBV5-4
J: TRBJ1-4
D: NA
CDR3: CASSPYGGTNEKLFF
DNA: TGTGCCAGCAGCCCCTATGGAGGGACTAATGAAAAACTGTTTTTT

size: NA
V: TRBV7-8
J: TRBJ2-5
D: TRBD2
CDR3: CASTPGQTLAGGHQETQYF
DNA: TGTGCCAGCACCCCAGGGCAAACCTTAGCGGGGGGACACCAAGAGACCCAGTACTTC

size: NA
V: TRBV7-2
J: TRBJ2-3
D: NA
CDR3: CASSSSSSQRGDTQYF
DNA: TGTGCCAGCAGCTCATCCTCTAGCCAACGAGGAGATACGCAGTATTTT

size: NA
V: TRBV7-9
J: TRBJ1-1
D: TRBD1
CDR3: CASSLGQGAQAFF
DNA: TGTGCCAGCAGCTTAGGTCAGGGGGCTCAAGCTTTCTTT

size: NA
V: TRBV5-1
J: TRBJ2-7
D: TRBD1
CDR3: CASNEGTGDGEQYF
DNA: TGCGCCAGCAACGAGGGGACAGGGGACGGCGAGCAGTACTTC

size: NA
V: TRBV30
J: TRBJ2-7
D: TRBD1
CDR3: CAWNGRGTGIFNEQYF
DNA: TGTGCCTGGAACGGACGAGGGACAGGGATATTCAACGAGCAGTACTTC

size: NA
V: TRBV19
J: TRBJ2-3
D: TRBD2
CDR3: CASSPSFGRAGTDTQYF
DNA: TGTGCCAGTAGTCCCTCCTTCGGGAGGGCCGGGACAGATACGCAGTATTTT

size: NA
V: TRBV6-6
J: TRBJ2-2
D: NA
CDR3: CASSSRGGELFF
DNA: TGTGCCAGCAGTTCCCGGGGCGGGGAGCTGTTTTTT

size: NA
V: TRBV11-1
J: TRBJ1-4
D: NA
CDR3: CASSLQGGDEKLFF
DNA: TGTGCCAGCAGCTTACAGGGAGGAGATGAAAAACTGTTTTTT

size: NA
V: TRBV11-2
J: TRBJ2-7
D: TRBD2
CDR3: CASSLRLSGAGSYYEQYF
DNA: TGTGCCAGCAGCTTACGGTTATCGGGAGCGGGGAGTTACTACGAGCAGTACTTC

size: NA
V: TRBV5-1
J: TRBJ1-1
D: TRBD1
CDR3: CASRERTGGTFVNTEAFF
DNA: TGCGCCAGCAGAGAAAGGACAGGGGGCACCTTTGTGAACACTGAAGCTTTCTTT

size: NA
V: TRBV5-1
J: TRBJ2-7
D: NA
CDR3: CASSDAVNYEQYF
DNA: TGCGCCAGCAGCGACGCGGTCAACTACGAGCAGTACTTC

size: NA
V: TRBV2
J: TRBJ1-4
D: NA
CDR3: CASSPMGQQNEKLFF
DNA: TGTGCCAGCAGCCCAATGGGCCAGCAGAATGAAAAACTGTTTTTT

size: NA
V: TRBV5-1
J: TRBJ2-7
D: NA
CDR3: CASSLASQGAYEQYF
DNA: TGCGCCAGCAGCTTGGCGTCCCAGGGCGCCTACGAGCAGTACTTC

size: NA
V: TRBV2
J: TRBJ2-5
D: TRBD1
CDR3: CASSEEGATETQYF
DNA: TGTGCCAGCAGTGAAGAGGGGGCCACAGAGACCCAGTACTTC

size: NA
V: TRBV7-2
J: TRBJ1-3
D: NA
CDR3: CASSLGGDYTIYF
DNA: TGTGCCAGCAGCTTAGGAGGTGATTACACCATATATTTT

size: NA
V: TRBV2
J: TRBJ2-5
D: TRBD1
CDR3: CASNRVGTGRIDLQETQYF
DNA: TGTGCCAGCAATCGGGTCGGGACAGGCCGTATCGACCTACAAGAGACCCAGTACTTC

size: NA
V: TRBV5-6
J: TRBJ1-2
D: NA
CDR3: CASSLAEGGNYGYTF
DNA: TGTGCCAGCAGCTTGGCGGAGGGTGGGAACTATGGCTACACCTTC

size: once
V: TRBV6-5
J: TRBJ1-2
D: NA
CDR3: CASSYVQGNLYGYTF
DNA: TGTGCCAGCAGTTACGTCCAGGGGAATCTATATGGCTACACCTTC

size: NA
V: TRBV14
J: TRBJ1-5
D: NA
CDR3: CASSRGNQPQHF
DNA: TGTGCCAGCAGCCGAGGGAATCAGCCCCAGCATTTT

size: NA
V: TRBV9
J: TRBJ2-3
D: NA
CDR3: CASSKGSRRGSTDTQYF
DNA: TGTGCCAGCAGCAAAGGGAGTCGCAGGGGTAGCACAGATACGCAGTATTTT

size: few
V: TRBV4-1
J: TRBJ1-6
D: TRBD1
CDR3: CASSLGVGQGGSPLHF
DNA: TGCGCCAGCAGCCTTGGCGTGGGACAGGGAGGTTCACCCCTCCACTTT

size: NA
V: TRBV7-8
J: TRBJ2-7
D: NA
CDR3: CASSERTFQSYEQYF
DNA: TGTGCCAGCAGCGAACGGACATTCCAATCCTACGAGCAGTACTTC

size: NA
V: TRBV27
J: TRBJ1-1
D: TRBD1
CDR3: CASRKQGMNTEAFF
DNA: TGTGCCAGCAGAAAACAGGGGATGAACACTGAAGCTTTCTTT